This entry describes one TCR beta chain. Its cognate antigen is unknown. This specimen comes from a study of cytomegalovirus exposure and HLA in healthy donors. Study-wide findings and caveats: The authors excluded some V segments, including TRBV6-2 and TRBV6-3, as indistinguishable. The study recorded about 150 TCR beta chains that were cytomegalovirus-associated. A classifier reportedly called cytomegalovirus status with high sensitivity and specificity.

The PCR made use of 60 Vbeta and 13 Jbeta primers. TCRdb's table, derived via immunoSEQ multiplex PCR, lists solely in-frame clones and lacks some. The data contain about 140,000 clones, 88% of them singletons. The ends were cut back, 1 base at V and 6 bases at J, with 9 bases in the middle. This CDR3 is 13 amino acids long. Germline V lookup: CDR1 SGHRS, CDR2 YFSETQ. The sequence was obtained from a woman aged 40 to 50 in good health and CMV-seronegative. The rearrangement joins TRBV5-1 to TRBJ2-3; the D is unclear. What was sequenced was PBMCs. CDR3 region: CASSLLERDTQYF. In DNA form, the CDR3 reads TGCGCCAGCAGCTTGTTGGAGAGGGATACGCAGTATTTT.